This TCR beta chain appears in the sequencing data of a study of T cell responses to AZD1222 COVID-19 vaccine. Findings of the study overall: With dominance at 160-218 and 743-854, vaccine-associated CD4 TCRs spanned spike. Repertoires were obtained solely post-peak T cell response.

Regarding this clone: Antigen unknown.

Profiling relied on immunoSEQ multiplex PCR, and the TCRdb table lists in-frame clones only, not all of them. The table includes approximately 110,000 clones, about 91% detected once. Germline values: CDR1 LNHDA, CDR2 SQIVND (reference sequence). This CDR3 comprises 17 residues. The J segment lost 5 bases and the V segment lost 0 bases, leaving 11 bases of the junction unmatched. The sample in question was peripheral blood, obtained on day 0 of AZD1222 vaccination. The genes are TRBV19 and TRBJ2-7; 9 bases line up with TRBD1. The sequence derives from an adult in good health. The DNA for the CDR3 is TGTGCCAGTAGTATAGAACACGCCGGGACAGGGCAGAACGAGCAGTACTTC. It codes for CASSIEHAGTGQNEQYF.